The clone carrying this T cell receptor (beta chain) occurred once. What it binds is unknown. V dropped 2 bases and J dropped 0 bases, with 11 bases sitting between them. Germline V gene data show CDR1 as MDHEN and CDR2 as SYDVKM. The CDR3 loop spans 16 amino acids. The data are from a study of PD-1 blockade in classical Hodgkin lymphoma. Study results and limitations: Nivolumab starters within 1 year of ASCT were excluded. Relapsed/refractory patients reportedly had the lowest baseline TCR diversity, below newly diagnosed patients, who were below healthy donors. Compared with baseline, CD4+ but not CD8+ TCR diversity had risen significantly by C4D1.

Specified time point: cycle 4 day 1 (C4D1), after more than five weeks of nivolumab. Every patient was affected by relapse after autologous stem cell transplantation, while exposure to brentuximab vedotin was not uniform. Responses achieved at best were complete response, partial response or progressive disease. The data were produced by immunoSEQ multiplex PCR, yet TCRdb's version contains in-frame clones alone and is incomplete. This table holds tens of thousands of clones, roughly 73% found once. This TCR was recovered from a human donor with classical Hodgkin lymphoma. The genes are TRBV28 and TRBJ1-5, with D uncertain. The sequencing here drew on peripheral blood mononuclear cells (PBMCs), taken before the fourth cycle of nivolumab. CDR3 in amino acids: CASSLVSSHSNQPQHF. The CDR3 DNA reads TGTGCCAGCAGTTTAGTTTCCAGTCATAGCAATCAGCCCCAGCATTTT.